The entry below describes one T cell receptor (beta chain). Its antigen remains unidentified. This specimen comes from a study of blood T cells in healthy people across ages. Study results and caveats: Diversity was higher, and naive CD4+ cells more numerous, in long-lived donors than in aged donors.

Every participating donor contributed 8.5 to 10 milliliters of peripheral blood through a draw. A second PCR, run for roughly 7 to 12 cycles, used a sample-barcoded 5' primer plus a J-beta primer mix. TCRdb reprocessed the 5' RACE reads via MiXCR and lists one record per CDR3 protein. This table holds roughly 1,100,000 distinct CDR3 sequences, roughly a quarter found once. Germline values: CDR1 SQVTM, CDR2 ANQGSEA. V was shortened by 4 bases and J by 6 bases, with 12 bases between the two germline ends. The CDR3 sequence is 13 residues long. This same sample was also taken into another study, of T cells of mothers and their children. This second report adds: Each mother yielded more than 10 million TCR beta CDR3 reads. Each child yielded millions of reads. Not a single persistent microchimeric T cell clone was detected.

The sample comprised blood. The origin of this receptor is a girl aged 2-10 years in good health. The J gene is TRBJ1-4, the V gene TRBV29-1; TRBD1 is a possible D gene (5 bases). The CDR3 DNA reads as TGCAGCGTTGTTCGTGGGGCGGATGAAAAACTGTTTTTT. Translated: CSVVRGADEKLFF. Full variable domain (missing parts from reference TRBV29-1 and TRBJ1-4): SAVISQKPSRDICQRGTSLTIQCQVDSQVTMMFWYRQQPGQSLTLIATANQGSEATYESGFVIDKFPISRPNLTFSTLTVSNMSPEDSSIYLCSVVRGADEKLFFGSGTQLSVL.